This T cell receptor (beta chain) was captured in a study of blood T cell repertoires in COVID-19. Study information: The study drew acute and convalescent COVID-19 samples from the United States, Italy and Spain. PBMCs, B-cell-depleted T cells, or T cells provided the cDNA or gDNA that made up the material.

The Seattle patients, enrolled during active infection, were followed longitudinally. As originally analysed: From reference gene primer amplification, estimates of nucleated cell counts were derived. Profiling relied on immunoSEQ multiplex PCR, and the TCRdb table lists in-frame clones only, not all of them. The V and J calls and clone size are taken from that table; D and trimming were inferred from the DNA. The sample contains more than 300,000 clones, 75% to 90% of which appear only once. Per germline, CDR1 DFQATT and CDR2 SNEGSKA (reference sequence). Trimming cost V 6 bases and J 0 bases, with 9 bases left between them. This CDR3 contains 14 residues.

This sequence joins TRBV20-1 and TRBJ2-6; D unresolved. This sequence was found in a woman aged 45-65 years with COVID-19, enrolled during active disease. What was sequenced was peripheral blood. CDR3 DNA sequence: TGCAGTGCGAGTGATAGCTCTGGGGCCAACGTCCTGACTTTC. This codes for CSASDSSGANVLTF.